These 25 T cell receptor beta chains share one sample of origin, sequenced in a study of cytomegalovirus exposure and HLA in healthy donors. The PCR ran on 60 Vbeta and 13 Jbeta primers. Produced via immunoSEQ multiplex PCR; TCRdb's table is partial and in-frame only. This table holds some 150,000 clones, roughly 78% found once. The sequenced material came from PBMCs. Receptors were obtained from a man aged 50-59 years in good health and CMV-seropositive.

The chain is built from TRBV30 and TRBJ2-2; 8 nucleotides line up with TRBD1. The germline V gene has CDR1 GTSNPN and CDR2 SVGIG (reference sequence). After removal of 8 bases from V and 7 bases from J, the junction contained 6 bases not matched to a gene. This CDR3 spans 12 amino acids. This CDR3 reads CAPDREGGELFF. The CDR3 nucleotides read TGTGCCCCGGACAGGGAAGGCGGGGAGCTGTTTTTT. Drawing the rest from reference TRBV30 and TRBJ2-2, the complete variable domain is SQTIHQWPATLVQPVGSPLSLECTVEGTSNPNLYWYRQAAGRGLQLLFYSVGIGQISSEVPQNLSASRPQDRQFILSSKKLLLSDSGFYLCAPDREGGELFFGEGSRLTVL.

The chain links TRBV5-1 to TRBJ1-1; 7 bases are shared with TRBD1. V was clipped by 4 bases and J by 0 bases; unmatched bases: 6. The CDR3 consists of 15 residues. The germline CDR1 and CDR2 sequences are SGHRS and YFSETQ. CDR3 amino acids: CASSKGTAMNTEAFF. CDR3 bases: TGCGCCAGCAGCAAAGGGACAGCAATGAACACTGAAGCTTTCTTT. Full variable domain (remainder filled in from reference TRBV5-1 and TRBJ1-1): KAGVTQTPRYLIKTRGQQVTLSCSPISGHRSVSWYQQTPGQGLQFLFEYFSETQRNKGNFPGRFSGRQFSNSRSEMNVSTLELGDSALYLCASSKGTAMNTEAFFGQGTRLTVV.

The J gene is TRBJ2-5, the V gene TRBV28; D unresolved. Between the trimmed V and J ends, which lost 6 bases and 2 bases, there was a span of 7 bases. The CDR3 consists of 12 residues. Looked up from germline, CDR1 is MDHEN and CDR2 is SYDVKM. The CDR3 loop reads CASRESQETQYF. The CDR3 bases are TGTGCCAGCAGGGAGAGTCAAGAGACCCAGTACTTC.

This clone was seen a single time. J is TRBJ2-3 and V is TRBV6-5; TRBD2 matches at 11 bases. CDR1 MNHEY and CDR2 SVGAGI come from the germline V gene. The CDR3 is 16 amino acids. V shed 2 bases, J shed 1 base, and the junction held 2 bases outside the gene matches. CDR3 DNA sequence: TGTGCCAGCAGTTACATTAGCGGGAGGGGCACAGATACGCAGTATTTT. Encoded protein: CASSYISGRGTDTQYF.

This chain links TRBV5-1 with TRBJ2-2; 11 nucleotides match TRBD2. V shed 4 bases, J shed 6 bases, and the junction held 2 bases outside the gene matches. Per the germline V gene, CDR1 is SGHRS and CDR2 is YFSETQ. The CDR3 has 14 amino acids. The CDR3 protein is CASSEGLAAGELFF. The CDR3, as DNA: TGCGCCAGCAGCGAGGGACTAGCGGCCGGGGAGCTGTTTTTT.

Remarks on this clone: Sequence at one end of the junction differs from germline and may be a read error. The chain combines TRBV7-9 with TRBJ2-5, with TRBD2 matching over 8 bases. The CDR3 runs 14 residues. CDR1 is SEHNR, CDR2 FQNEAQ, per germline (reference sequence). Here the CDR3 reads CSSSLSGSVSAQYF. DNA of the CDR3: TGTTCCAGCAGCCTAAGCGGGAGTGTGTCGGCCCAGTACTTC.

The chain couples TRBV5-1 to TRBJ2-7; the match to TRBD2 covers 8 bases. V was pared by 0 bases and J by 2 bases, with 7 bases of the junction left unmatched. The CDR3 is 16 amino acids. Germline assignment: CDR1 SGHRS and CDR2 YFSETQ. CDR3 protein: CASSLAGGLYTYEQYF. The DNA for the CDR3 is TGCGCCAGCAGCTTGGCGGGAGGGCTTTATACCTACGAGCAGTACTTC.

This sequence joins TRBV6-1 and TRBJ1-2; D is unresolved. CDR1 is MNHNS, CDR2 SASEGT, per germline. The germline V and J ends were trimmed by 4 bases and 7 bases, with 13 bases remaining between them. This CDR3 comprises 13 residues. The CDR3 protein is CASSATRVSGYTF. CDR3 coding DNA: TGTGCCAGCAGTGCGACGAGGGTCTCTGGCTACACCTTC.

This rearrangement joins TRBV13 to TRBJ1-2; 7 bases match TRBD1. The germline V gene has CDR1 PRHDT and CDR2 FYEKMQ (reference sequence). The CDR3 sequence is 14 residues long. The V and J ends lost 4 bases and 0 bases, in that order; junction bases with no gene match: 2. CDR3 bases: TGTGCCAGCAGCTATGACAGGGCTAACTATGGCTACACCTTC. It is translated as CASSYDRANYGYTF.

The V and J genes are TRBV6-4 and TRBJ1-2; 7 positions agree with TRBD1. Germline V lookup: CDR1 MRHNA, CDR2 SNTAGT. The CDR3 consists of 13 residues. Trimming cost V 5 bases and J 3 bases; bases outside gene matches: 3. The CDR3 region has the DNA TGTGCCAGCAGTAGAGGACAGGACTATGGCTACACCTTC. The encoded protein is CASSRGQDYGYTF.

The rearrangement uses TRBV5-1 and TRBJ2-7; 10 nucleotides match TRBD2. The CDR3 runs 16 residues. Per germline, CDR1 SGHRS and CDR2 YFSETQ. Germline trimming cut 2 bases from V and 2 bases from J; bases unmatched to any gene: 7. CDR3 sequence (DNA): TGCGCCAGCAGCTTCATCGGGACTAGCGCAACCTACGAGCAGTACTTC. It yields the protein CASSFIGTSATYEQYF.

J is TRBJ1-3 and V is TRBV11-2, with a tentative D call TRBD1 (6 bases). Trimming pared 6 bases from V and 0 bases from J, leaving 24 bases between. Germline CDR1 reads SGHAT; CDR2 reads FQNNGV. CDR3 length: 19 residues. This CDR3 reads CASSSHPTRQVGSGNTIYF. CDR3 bases: TGTGCCAGCAGTTCACACCCGACGCGACAGGTGGGCTCTGGAAACACCATATATTTT.

This chain connects TRBV27 to TRBJ2-1; 10 nucleotides match TRBD2. V lost 6 bases, J lost 10 bases, and 9 bases stayed unmatched. The CDR3 contains 14 residues. Germline CDR1 reads MNHEY; CDR2 reads SMNVEV (reference sequence). The CDR3 DNA reads as TGTGCCAGCAGCTTCCTAGCGGGAGCTGTCGAGCAGTTCTTC. Amino acid sequence: CASSFLAGAVEQFF.

The genes are TRBV6-1 and TRBJ1-1; no firm D call. The CDR3 is 14 residues long. Germline values: CDR1 MNHNS, CDR2 SASEGT. Between the trimmed V and J ends, which lost 5 bases and 0 bases, there was a span of 10 bases. CDR3 in amino acids: CASSTGGMNTEAFF. The CDR3 DNA is TGTGCCAGCAGTACGGGAGGGATGAACACTGAAGCTTTCTTT.

This clone was seen only once. The CDR3 DNA reads TGTGCCAGCAGCCGGGTGGAGGGGAGTGGCTACACCTTC. Translated: CASSRVEGSGYTF. The rearrangement uses TRBV7-9 and TRBJ1-2, with D possibly TRBD1 on 5 matching bases. V was trimmed by 5 bases and J by 7 bases, leaving 14 bases between them. There are 13 residues in the CDR3. In germline, CDR1 is SEHNR, CDR2 FQNEAQ (reference sequence).

This chain joins TRBV27 and TRBJ2-2, with unresolved D. Per the germline V gene, CDR1 is MNHEY and CDR2 is SMNVEV (reference sequence). The ends were cut back, 8 bases at V and 4 bases at J, with 14 bases in the middle. The CDR3 contains 14 residues. The CDR3 region has the DNA TGTGCCAGCGCGGCTGCTCCCGGCACCGGGGAGCTGTTTTTT. This encodes CASAAAPGTGELFF.

The chain links TRBV9 to TRBJ2-2; D is perhaps TRBD1 (5 bases). The germline V gene has CDR1 SGDLS and CDR2 YYNGEE. This CDR3 has 14 amino acids. V was clipped by 1 base and J by 6 bases, with 10 bases between them. CDR3 region: CASSVLRDPGELFF. CDR3 nucleotides: TGTGCCAGCAGCGTACTCAGGGATCCCGGGGAGCTGTTTTTT.

To note about this clone: The sample carries other DNA sequences with the same CDR3. This rearrangement joins TRBV5-1 to TRBJ1-2; weak D call: TRBD1 (5 bases). The CDR3 loop spans 13 amino acids. Germline CDR1 and CDR2: SGHRS and YFSETQ. The V end lost 3 bases, the J end lost 4 bases, and 10 bases lay between the germline ends. The CDR3 coding sequence is TGCGCCAGCAGCTCCGGGGGGGGCTATGGCTACACCTTC. Its protein is CASSSGGGYGYTF.

This clone has more than one count but fewer than ten. This chain joins TRBV5-6 and TRBJ2-7; 8 nucleotides align to TRBD1. Unmatched junction bases numbered 18, after V lost 3 bases and J lost 7 bases. This CDR3 is built from 17 residues. Germline V lookup: CDR1 SGHDT, CDR2 YYEEEE. CDR3 residues: CASSSQGAGRPFGEQYF. In nucleotides, the CDR3 is TGTGCCAGCAGCTCCCAGGGGGCAGGGCGCCCTTTCGGGGAGCAGTACTTC.

This chain uses TRBV6-5 with TRBJ2-7; tentatively, D is TRBD1 (5 bases). Germline CDR1 MNHEY, CDR2 SVGAGI. This CDR3 comprises 13 residues. Trimming removed 2 bases from V and 5 bases from J, with 10 bases in between. The CDR3 DNA reads as TGTGCCAGCAGTTACGACCAGGGCGACGAGCAGTACTTC. This translates into CASSYDQGDEQYF.

The chain has TRBV9 and TRBJ1-5; D is unclear. CDR3 length: 15 amino acids. Trimming removed 0 bases at V and 4 bases at J, with 11 bases between. The germline V gene has CDR1 SGDLS and CDR2 YYNGEE. This CDR3 is CASSVAAGRNQPQHF. The CDR3 coding sequence is TGTGCCAGCAGCGTAGCGGCAGGTCGGAATCAGCCCCAGCATTTT. Complete variable domain (other parts from reference TRBV9 and TRBJ1-5): DSGVTQTPKHLITATGQRVTLRCSPRSGDLSVYWYQQSLDQGLQFLIQYYNGEERAKGNILERFSAQQFPDLHSELNLSSLELGDSALYFCASSVAAGRNQPQHFGDGTRLSIL.

The genes are TRBV28 and TRBJ1-1, with 10 bases aligning to TRBD1. CDR1 is MDHEN and CDR2 is SYDVKM in the germline V gene. The V and J ends lost 5 bases and 5 bases, in that order; junction bases with no gene match: 5. The CDR3 has 14 amino acids. CDR3 region: CASSPRTGGTEAFF. As DNA, the CDR3 is TGTGCCAGCAGTCCCCGGACAGGGGGAACTGAAGCTTTCTTT.

The chain links TRBV21-1 to TRBJ2-1; TRBD1 is taken as the D call from the table, unchecked against the DNA. TRBV21-1 corresponds to a pseudogene. CDR3 length: 16 residues. The CDR3 nucleotides are TGTGCCAGCAGCCCAAGACGAGAGGGTAGGGGGACTGAGCAGTTCTTC. It codes for CASSPRREGRGTEQFF.

This clone was detected a few times. This chain links TRBV9 with TRBJ2-7, with D tentatively TRBD2 (6 bases). The CDR3 runs 15 residues. Trimming shortened V by 0 bases and J by 3 bases, and 13 bases separated the two germline ends. CDR1 and CDR2 (germline): SGDLS, YYNGEE. The CDR3 protein is CASSVVPEGGYEQYF. As DNA, the CDR3 is TGTGCCAGCAGCGTAGTCCCCGAGGGAGGCTACGAGCAGTACTTC.

V usage is TRBV5-1 and J usage is TRBJ2-5; 10 bases agree with TRBD1. Germline V CDR1 and CDR2: SGHRS, YFSETQ. The CDR3 covers 15 residues. Losses at the gene ends were 5 bases for V and 0 bases for J; bases not matched to a gene: 4. The CDR3 nucleotides are TGCGCCAGCAGGACAGGGGGCTCTTACCAAGAGACCCAGTACTTC. This codes for CASRTGGSYQETQYF.